The T cell receptor (beta chain) described here comes from a study of blood T cell repertoires in COVID-19. Overall study context: The United States, Italy and Spain were the sources of the acute and convalescent COVID-19 samples. T cells, B-cell-depleted T cells, or PBMCs supplied cDNA or gDNA.

Germline-derived CDR1 and CDR2 are MNHEY and SMNVEV (reference sequence). The CDR3 extends over 17 amino acids. The V segment lost 5 bases and the J segment 3 bases; nucleotides outside the gene matches: 12. Seattle's cohort entered during active infection and was followed longitudinally. Per the original methods: Scientists estimated how many nucleated cells there were by amplifying reference gene primers. Clones were read by immunoSEQ multiplex PCR, and TCRdb kept only the in-frame ones, dropping some. The V and J calls and clone size are taken from that table; D and trimming were inferred from the DNA. The table shows about 170,000 clones, with approximately 80% occurring only once.

This TCR was sampled from a woman aged 65 to 85 with COVID-19, enrolled during active disease. Sequencing was performed on peripheral blood. The chain carries TRBV27 and TRBJ2-3; TRBD1 matches 9 bases. CDR3 sequence (DNA): TGTGCCAGCAGTCCAACAGGGACAGGGCGAAGGACAGATACGCAGTATTTT. Its protein is CASSPTGTGRRTDTQYF.